These 32 T cell receptor beta chains came from one sample sequenced in a study of immune evolution from preneoplasia to lung adenocarcinoma. The assay was immunoSEQ multiplex PCR, and TCRdb's table has in-frame clones only and misses some. The data contain several thousand clones, roughly four fifths of them singletons. Sequences were obtained from FFPE lung adenocarcinoma in situ tissue. The receptor set was obtained from a person aged 65 to 79 with lung adenocarcinoma.

V gene TRBV5-1 combines with J gene TRBJ2-2; possible D gene TRBD1, 6 bases. The CDR3 loop spans 17 amino acids. Germline assignment: CDR1 SGHRS and CDR2 YFSETQ. The ends were cut back, 7 bases at V and 6 bases at J, with 25 bases in the middle. The CDR3: CASSQTQTGTSPGELFF. The CDR3 DNA sequence: TGCGCCAGCTCTCAGACCCAAACAGGGACAAGTCCCGGGGAGCTGTTTTTT. The variable domain in full, with the rest retrieved from reference TRBV5-1 and TRBJ2-2, is KAGVTQTPRYLIKTRGQQVTLSCSPISGHRSVSWYQQTPGQGLQFLFEYFSETQRNKGNFPGRFSGRQFSNSRSEMNVSTLELGDSALYLCASSQTQTGTSPGELFFGEGSRLTVL.

This chain joins TRBV9 and TRBJ2-1; weak D call: TRBD1 (6 bases). The CDR3 extends over 16 amino acids. Trimming removed 0 bases at V and 4 bases at J, with 14 bases between. Germline V gene sequence: CDR1 SGDLS, CDR2 YYNGEE. The CDR3 bases are TGTGCCAGCAGCGTAGCCGGTCAAAGGGGGTACAATGAGCAGTTCTTC. Translated, it gives CASSVAGQRGYNEQFF.

V and J are TRBV7-3 and TRBJ2-2; D not resolved. Trimming stripped 2 bases from V and 2 bases from J, with 3 bases between. Looked up from germline, CDR1 is SGHTA and CDR2 is FQGTGA. The CDR3 runs to 13 residues. The chain's CDR3 is CASSLFNTGELFF. CDR3 coding DNA: TGTGCCAGCAGCTTATTTAACACCGGGGAGCTGTTTTTT.

The chain joins TRBV30 to TRBJ1-1, with a possible D match to TRBD1 (5 bases). This CDR3 contains 12 residues. Germline CDR1 and CDR2: GTSNPN and SVGIG (reference sequence). Trimming left V 5 bases short and J 1 base short, with 8 bases between. The CDR3 is CAWDGTNTEAFF. The CDR3 bases are TGTGCCTGGGACGGGACGAACACTGAAGCTTTCTTT. Drawing the rest from reference TRBV30 and TRBJ1-1, the complete variable domain is SQTIHQWPATLVQPVGSPLSLECTVEGTSNPNLYWYRQAAGRGLQLLFYSVGIGQISSEVPQNLSASRPQDRQFILSSKKLLLSDSGFYLCAWDGTNTEAFFGQGTRLTVV.

This chain connects TRBV2 to TRBJ2-2; D is ambiguous. Looked up from germline, CDR1 is SNHLY and CDR2 is FYNNEI. V lost 4 bases and J lost 2, with 11 bases in between. This CDR3 is 15 amino acids long. The CDR3 region has the DNA TGTGCCAGCAGTGCTTCCGCCAGCAACACCGGGGAGCTGTTTTTT. It specifies CASSASASNTGELFF. The full variable domain, completed using reference TRBV2 and TRBJ2-2, is EPEVTQTPSHQVTQMGQEVILRCVPISNHLYFYWYRQILGQKVEFLVSFYNNEISEKSEIFDDQFSVERPDGSNFTLKIRSTKLEDSAMYFCASSASASNTGELFFGEGSRLTVL.

The rearrangement links TRBV30 to TRBJ2-7; 11 bases line up with TRBD2. From germline, CDR1 is GTSNPN and CDR2 SVGIG (reference sequence). CDR3 size: 19 residues. The junction had 18 bases not matched to a gene; V was cut back by 3 bases and J by 2 bases. The CDR3 bases are TGTGCCTGGAGGCACCAACGGGACCGCGGGACTAGCGGACCCTACGAGCAGTACTTC. This codes for CAWRHQRDRGTSGPYEQYF.

J is TRBJ2-3 and V is TRBV5-4; TRBD2 matches at 8 bases. V dropped 0 bases and J dropped 6; count of bases not matched to a gene: 9. The CDR3 length is 16 residues. Germline CDR1 is SGHNT and CDR2 is YYREEE (reference sequence). CDR3 sequence: CASSLGRGGLGDTQYF. Written as DNA, the CDR3 is TGTGCCAGCAGCTTGGGTCGGGGGGGGCTCGGGGATACGCAGTATTTT.

The chain recombines TRBV7-9 with TRBJ1-4; D ambiguous. Germline V gene data show CDR1 as SEHNR and CDR2 as FQNEAQ (reference sequence). V dropped 5 bases and J dropped 7 bases, with 14 bases sitting between them. The CDR3 loop spans 14 amino acids. In DNA form, the CDR3 reads TGTGCCAGCAGCCCCAGAAGAGTCACTGAAAAACTGTTTTTT. Amino acids: CASSPRRVTEKLFF.

The V call is TRBV7-8, the J call TRBJ2-3; no clear D. This CDR3 comprises 14 residues. Germline V gives CDR1 SGHVS, CDR2 FQNEAQ. The V and J ends lost 1 base and 8 bases respectively, with 13 bases between them. Here the CDR3 reads CASSLGPTSRTQYF. In DNA form, the CDR3 reads TGTGCCAGCAGCTTAGGTCCTACAAGCCGTACGCAGTATTTT.

This chain uses TRBV4-1 with TRBJ1-4, with a tentative D call TRBD1 (5 bases). The V gene lost 1 base and the J gene lost 13 bases, with 19 bases spanning the gap. The CDR3 consists of 15 residues. CDR1 and CDR2 (germline): MGHRA, YSYEKL. This CDR3 is CASSQGAGPAVGLFF. The CDR3 nucleotides read TGCGCCAGCAGCCAAGGGGCAGGGCCGGCTGTTGGACTGTTTTTT.

The chain is built from TRBV6-5 and TRBJ1-5; 7 bases map to TRBD1. The CDR3 totals 14 residues. Germline assignment: CDR1 MNHEY and CDR2 SVGAGI. Unmatched junction bases numbered 3, after V lost 5 bases and J lost 2 bases. The DNA of the CDR3 is TGTGCCAGCAGTCGACAGGGAGGCAATCAGCCCCAGCATTTT. Protein sequence: CASSRQGGNQPQHF.

The J gene is TRBJ1-1, the V gene TRBV10-3; weak D call: TRBD1 (5 bases). Per the germline V gene, CDR1 is ENHRY and CDR2 is SYGVKD. V was cut by 10 bases and J by 0 bases, with 12 bases left in between. This CDR3 is built from 13 residues. The CDR3 nucleotides read TGTGCCACCCATGGGGGAATGAACACTGAAGCTTTCTTT. Translation gives CATHGGMNTEAFF.

The gene calls are TRBV19 and TRBJ1-2; TRBD1 might be the D (6 bases). The CDR3 is made up of 16 amino acids. In germline, CDR1 is LNHDA, CDR2 SQIVND (reference sequence). The ends were cut back, 3 bases at V and 6 bases at J, with 20 bases in the middle. The CDR3: CASSIRLSTGQHGYTF. The CDR3, as DNA: TGTGCCAGTAGTATCCGACTTTCGACAGGCCAACATGGCTACACCTTC. The full variable domain, with the rest looked up from reference TRBV19 and TRBJ1-2, is DGGITQSPKYLFRKEGQNVTLSCEQNLNHDAMYWYRQDPGQGLRLIYYSQIVNDFQKGDIAEGYSVSREKKESFPLTVTSAQKNPTAFYLCASSIRLSTGQHGYTFGSGTRLTVV.

The chain carries TRBV7-3 and TRBJ2-2; tentative D call: TRBD2 (6 bases). The CDR3 length is 13 residues. Germline CDR1 is SGHTA and CDR2 is FQGTGA. V dropped 5 bases and J dropped 6 bases, with 10 bases sitting between them. CDR3 residues: CASSVLAPGELFF. For the CDR3, the DNA is TGTGCCAGCAGCGTACTAGCTCCCGGGGAGCTGTTTTTT.

V usage is TRBV29-1 and J usage is TRBJ1-1; tentative D call: TRBD1 (6 bases). CDR3 length: 13 residues. Germline CDR1 is SQVTM and CDR2 is ANQGSEA. V was shortened by 6 bases and J by 6 bases, with 17 bases between the two germline ends. CDR3 residues: CSVFYQGISEAFF. CDR3 DNA sequence: TGCAGCGTCTTTTACCAGGGGATCTCTGAAGCTTTCTTT.

The V gene is TRBV7-8, the J gene TRBJ2-7, with 8 bases aligning to TRBD2. Looked up from germline, CDR1 is SGHVS and CDR2 is FQNEAQ. Trimming took 0 bases from V and 4 from J; bases not matched to a gene: 5. The CDR3 is 15 amino acids. Here the CDR3 reads CASSLAQREYYEQYF. CDR3 coding DNA: TGTGCCAGCAGCTTAGCACAGCGGGAGTATTACGAGCAGTACTTC.

The chain joins TRBV28 to TRBJ1-2; 8 nucleotides match TRBD1. V trimming: 6 bases; J trimming: 4 bases; junction bases outside the gene matches: 13. Germline lookup yields CDR1 MDHEN and CDR2 SYDVKM. The CDR3 is made up of 16 amino acids. The CDR3 protein is CASSLHGQGRSYGYTF. CDR3 DNA sequence: TGTGCCAGCAGCCTTCACGGACAGGGAAGGAGCTATGGCTACACCTTC.

The V gene is TRBV13, the J gene TRBJ1-4; D not resolved. The V gene lost 5 bases and the J gene lost 4 bases, with 11 bases spanning the gap. Germline CDR1 PRHDT, CDR2 FYEKMQ (reference sequence). The CDR3 runs 14 residues. The CDR3 DNA reads as TGTGCCAGCAGCCTGGGAGCGGGTAATGAAAAACTGTTTTTT. It translates to CASSLGAGNEKLFF.

The chain combines TRBV7-8 with TRBJ1-3, with 8 bases fitting TRBD1. V dropped 1 base and J dropped 6; count of bases not matched to a gene: 11. Germline CDR1 and CDR2: SGHVS and FQNEAQ. The CDR3 contains 17 residues. CDR3 region: CASSLGPRQGISNTIYF. In nucleotides, the CDR3 is TGTGCCAGCAGCTTAGGTCCCCGACAGGGGATCTCAAACACCATATATTTT.

The J gene is TRBJ2-5, the V gene TRBV6-1, with a possible D match to TRBD1 (5 bases). The V end was cut by 1 base, the J end by 5 bases, with 11 bases between. The CDR3 runs to 14 residues. Germline V gene sequence: CDR1 MNHNS, CDR2 SASEGT. The DNA of the CDR3 is TGTGCCAGCAGTGAAGGTGGGGCCTGGGAGACCCAGTACTTC. This translates into CASSEGGAWETQYF.

By sample share, this clone is large. The chain has TRBV2 and TRBJ2-7; D is uncertain. The CDR3 length is 14 residues. From germline, CDR1 is SNHLY and CDR2 FYNNEI. With 4 bases removed from V and 5 bases from J, the gap between germline ends came to 15 bases. The CDR3 nucleotides are TGTGCCAGCAGTGGGGTTGTAGTTAATGACGAGCAGTACTTC. It codes for CASSGVVVNDEQYF.

This chain's CDR3 is CASSPRESTEAFF. The CDR3 DNA reads as TGTGCCAGTAGTCCTCGGGAATCCACTGAAGCTTTCTTT. The chain couples TRBV19 to TRBJ1-1, with D unclear. CDR1 LNHDA and CDR2 SQIVND come from the germline V gene (reference sequence). The ends were cut back, 5 bases at V and 4 bases at J, with 11 bases in the middle. The CDR3 runs 13 residues. Combining the CDR3 with reference TRBV19 and TRBJ1-1 gives the whole variable domain DGGITQSPKYLFRKEGQNVTLSCEQNLNHDAMYWYRQDPGQGLRLIYYSQIVNDFQKGDIAEGYSVSREKKESFPLTVTSAQKNPTAFYLCASSPRESTEAFFGQGTRLTVV.

In its sample, this clone was seen once. The CDR3 loop reads CAISAELGEKLFF. Here the CDR3 DNA reads TGTGCCATCAGCGCGGAGCTAGGTGAAAAACTGTTTTTT. The J gene is TRBJ1-4, the V gene TRBV10-3, with no clear D. The germline V and J ends were trimmed by 6 bases and 7 bases, with 12 bases remaining between them. The CDR3 is 13 residues long. Germline values: CDR1 ENHRY, CDR2 SYGVKD.

The gene calls are TRBV5-6 and TRBJ1-5; D is unclear. This CDR3 spans 12 amino acids. Germline V gene sequence: CDR1 SGHDT, CDR2 YYEEEE. V lost 5 bases, J lost 4 bases, and 7 bases lay in between. CDR3 bases: TGTGCCAGCAGTAGAGGAAATCAGCCCCAGCATTTT. It specifies CASSRGNQPQHF.

The V and J genes are TRBV28 and TRBJ2-5; possible D gene TRBD2, 6 bases. This CDR3 comprises 13 residues. Germline V gene sequence: CDR1 MDHEN, CDR2 SYDVKM. CDR3 sequence: CARRRGAGETQYF. In nucleotides, the CDR3 is TGTGCGCGGCGGAGGGGCGCCGGAGAGACCCAGTACTTC.

This chain joins TRBV9 and TRBJ2-7; 10 bases align to TRBD2. The J segment lost 1 base and the V segment lost 5 bases, leaving 3 bases of the junction unmatched. Germline V gene data show CDR1 as SGDLS and CDR2 as YYNGEE. The CDR3 spans 14 residues. The CDR3 here is CASSKGLASYEQYF. CDR3 sequence (DNA): TGTGCCAGCAGTAAGGGACTAGCGTCCTACGAGCAGTACTTC.

The V call is TRBV7-9, the J call TRBJ2-3, with unresolved D. Trimming stripped 8 bases from V and 6 bases from J, with 12 bases between. Germline assignment: CDR1 SEHNR and CDR2 FQNEAQ (reference sequence). The CDR3 is 12 residues long. CDR3 nucleotide sequence: TGTGCCAGCCGCGAGGTCCGGGATACGCAGTATTTT. It yields the protein CASREVRDTQYF.

This rearrangement joins TRBV19 to TRBJ2-3; TRBD1 or TRBD2 may be the D gene (5 bases each). Germline values: CDR1 LNHDA, CDR2 SQIVND (reference sequence). This CDR3 spans 15 amino acids. Trimming removed 9 bases from V and 2 bases from J, with 18 bases in between. CDR3 loop: CASTPGDGATDTQYF. DNA for the CDR3: TGTGCCAGCACGCCCGGGGACGGGGCCACAGATACGCAGTATTTT.

In this sample, this clone turned up once. V gene TRBV19 combines with J gene TRBJ1-5, with D possibly being TRBD1 (5 bases). The germline V and J ends were trimmed by 0 bases and 7 bases, with 13 bases remaining between them. Germline V gives CDR1 LNHDA, CDR2 SQIVND (reference sequence). The CDR3 covers 15 residues. For the CDR3, the DNA is TGTGCCAGTAGTATAGATTGGGGGGGATACCAGCCCCAGCATTTT. Translating gives CASSIDWGGYQPQHF.

This clone was seen a few times. The chain recombines TRBV18 with TRBJ1-4; D gene unclear. The CDR3 runs to 17 residues. V was trimmed by 2 bases and J by 2 bases, leaving 15 bases between them. Germline lookup yields CDR1 KGHSH and CDR2 LQKENI. In DNA form, the CDR3 reads TGTGCCAGCTCACCAATCCTTGTTGGTAGGACTAATGAAAAACTGTTTTTT. It translates to CASSPILVGRTNEKLFF. The variable domain in full, with the rest retrieved from reference TRBV18 and TRBJ1-4, is NAGVMQNPRHLVRRRGQEARLRCSPMKGHSHVYWYRQLPEEGLKFMVYLQKENIIDESGMPKERFSAEFPKEGPSILRIQQVVRGDSAAYFCASSPILVGRTNEKLFFGSGTQLSVL.

The genes are TRBV7-6 and TRBJ2-2; D is undetermined. Germline CDR1 SGHVS, CDR2 FNYEAQ. Deletions cut 5 bases from V and 4 bases from J, with 2 bases between. The CDR3 is made up of 11 amino acids. In nucleotides, the CDR3 is TGTGCCAGCAGCCGCACCGGGGAGCTGTTTTTT. This gives the protein CASSRTGELFF. Drawing the rest from reference TRBV7-6 and TRBJ2-2, the complete variable domain is GAGVSQSPRYKVTKRGQDVALRCDPISGHVSLYWYRQALGQGPEFLTYFNYEAQQDKSGLPNDRFSAERPEGSISTLTIQRTEQRDSAMYRCASSRTGELFFGEGSRLTVL.

The chain links TRBV6-1 to TRBJ1-5; 8 nucleotides match TRBD1. The V segment lost 5 bases and the J segment 5 bases; nucleotides outside the gene matches: 8. In germline, CDR1 is MNHNS, CDR2 SASEGT. The CDR3 has 15 amino acids. This CDR3 is CASSSRTGTYQPQHF. CDR3 coding DNA: TGTGCCAGCAGTAGTCGGACAGGGACATATCAGCCCCAGCATTTT.